Each of the 21 T cell receptor beta chains below was sequenced from the same sample in a study of CD8 T cells in Susac syndrome. Roughly 0.45 to 1 ug RNA was reverse transcribed with random hexamers. One entry per CDR3 protein, called by TCRdb with MiXCR from the immunoSEQ multiplex PCR reads. The table records almost 450,000 distinct CDR3 sequences, approximately 85% of them present only once. Specimen: CD8+ T cells from PBMCs. Receptors originate from a human donor with multiple sclerosis.

V usage is TRBV27 and J usage is TRBJ2-3; a weak D match, TRBD1 (6 bases). V was clipped by 6 bases and J by 1 base, with 8 bases between them. The CDR3 is made up of 13 amino acids. Germline values: CDR1 MNHEY, CDR2 SMNVEV (reference sequence). CDR3 sequence (DNA): TGTGCCAGCAGGGCAGGGGGCACAGATACGCAGTATTTT. It is translated as CASRAGGTDTQYF.

V usage is TRBV4-1 and J usage is TRBJ1-5; D not resolved. CDR1 and CDR2 (germline): MGHRA, YSYEKL. Between the trimmed V and J ends, which lost 1 base and 9 bases, there was a span of 13 bases. The CDR3 has 14 residues. CDR3 bases: TGCGCCAGCAGCCAAGTTCAAGGAGATGGGCCCCAGCATTTT. Residues: CASSQVQGDGPQHF.

This clonotype occurred a few times. This chain links TRBV28 with TRBJ2-7; 7 bases line up with TRBD1. This CDR3 region has 15 residues. Germline loops: CDR1 MDHEN, CDR2 SYDVKM. J lost 2 bases, V lost 2 bases, and 6 bases had no gene match. CDR3 in DNA: TGTGCCAGCAGTTTAATGCGACAGGGCCCCTACGAGCAGTACTTC. It codes for CASSLMRQGPYEQYF.

Turning to this clonotype: Its ends do not fully match the called genes, so a read error is possible. The genes are TRBV29-1 and TRBJ1-2, with TRBD1 matching over 8 bases. The CDR3 length is 12 residues. From germline, CDR1 is SQVTM and CDR2 ANQGSEA. The CDR3 here is CSVPTGTGPANF. CDR3 sequence (DNA): TGCAGCGTTCCGACCGGGACAGGACCCGCCAACTTC.

V gene TRBV27 combines with J gene TRBJ2-5; 7 bases are shared with TRBD1. The V gene's germline CDR1 is MNHEY and CDR2 SMNVEV (reference sequence). V lost 5 bases to trimming and J lost 5 bases; unmatched junction nucleotides: 2. CDR3 length: 12 amino acids. The chain's CDR3 is CASSLTGETQYF. For the CDR3, the DNA is TGTGCCAGCAGTCTGACAGGGGAGACCCAGTACTTC.

This chain connects TRBV27 to TRBJ2-7; TRBD1 might be the D (6 bases). The germline gives CDR1 MNHEY, CDR2 SMNVEV (reference sequence). Trimming took off 5 bases at V and 7 bases at J, with 15 bases between the two ends. The CDR3 is made up of 13 amino acids. CDR3 loop: CASSPTGPWEQYF. CDR3 coding DNA: TGTGCCAGCAGTCCTACAGGGCCTTGGGAGCAGTACTTC.

This clonotype occurred a few times. This sequence joins TRBV6-1 and TRBJ1-4; D may be TRBD1 (6 bases). From germline, CDR1 is MNHNS and CDR2 SASEGT. The CDR3 has 16 amino acids. The ends were cut back, 3 bases at V and 0 bases at J, with 11 bases in the middle. The CDR3 nucleotides read TGTGCCAGCAGTGAGCCCTGGACAGCAACTAATGAAAAACTGTTTTTT. The encoded protein is CASSEPWTATNEKLFF.

CDR3 sequence reads: CASRNDREPSYEQYF. DNA of the CDR3: TGTGCCAGCAGGAACGATAGAGAACCCTCCTACGAGCAGTACTTC. This chain connects TRBV12-3 or TRBV12-4 to TRBJ2-7; D uncertain. This CDR3 is 15 amino acids long. V lost 6 bases and J 0 bases, leaving 15 bases between the germline ends.

The chain carries TRBV7-2 and TRBJ2-3; 16 nucleotides line up with TRBD2. The CDR3 runs 20 residues. CDR1 and CDR2 from the germline V gene are SGHTA and FQGNSA. J lost 4 bases, V lost 1 base, and 11 bases had no gene match. The CDR3 DNA reads TGTGCCAGCAGCTTAGTCGCACCGGGACTAGCGGGGGGGCCGGCAGATACGCAGTATTTT. Amino acids: CASSLVAPGLAGGPADTQYF.

The V and J genes are TRBV20-1 and TRBJ2-3; TRBD2 matches 10 bases. Trimming cost V 6 bases and J 3 bases; bases outside gene matches: 6. The CDR3 consists of 14 residues. From germline, CDR1 is DFQATT and CDR2 SNEGSKA (reference sequence). DNA of the CDR3: TGCAGTGCCCCTAGCGGGAGTAGAACAGATACGCAGTATTTT. This translates into CSAPSGSRTDTQYF.

The gene calls are TRBV19 and TRBJ1-5, with 8 bases aligning to TRBD1. This CDR3 is built from 14 residues. Germline V lookup: CDR1 LNHDA, CDR2 SQIVND (reference sequence). V gave up 8 bases and J gave up 3 bases; unmatched junction bases: 6. CDR3 sequence: CASDTTGVNQPQHF. CDR3 bases: TGTGCCAGTGATACGACAGGGGTCAATCAGCCCCAGCATTTT.

J is TRBJ2-1 and V is TRBV29-1, with D perhaps TRBD2 (6 bases). This CDR3 has 12 residues. Germline loops: CDR1 SQVTM, CDR2 ANQGSEA. Between the trimmed V and J ends, which lost 4 bases and 8 bases, there was a span of 12 bases. This CDR3 reads CSVGDSGHEQFF. In DNA, the CDR3 is TGCAGCGTTGGGGACTCGGGTCATGAGCAGTTCTTC.

This clonotype was seen once. The V and J genes are TRBV18 and TRBJ2-4; D is possibly TRBD2 (5 bases). Trimming pared 3 bases from V and 8 bases from J, leaving 20 bases between. CDR1 and CDR2 from the germline V gene are KGHSH and LQKENI. The CDR3 consists of 16 residues. CDR3 coding DNA: TGTGCCAGCTCACCGTGGGAAGCGGCCCCATCGGACATTCAGTACTTC. Its protein is CASSPWEAAPSDIQYF.

This chain connects TRBV14 to TRBJ2-2; D gene ambiguous. The V gene's germline CDR1 is SGHDN and CDR2 FVKESK. V was trimmed by 1 base and J by 1 base, leaving 4 bases between them. CDR3 size: 14 residues. The DNA for the CDR3 is TGTGCCAGCAGCCAAGTTCAGAACACCGGGGAGCTGTTTTTT. This codes for CASSQVQNTGELFF.

The rearrangement joins TRBV4-1 to TRBJ1-2, with D maybe TRBD1 (6 bases). Germline loops: CDR1 MGHRA, CDR2 YSYEKL. V lost 3 bases to trimming and J lost 7 bases, with 12 bases between them. The CDR3 loop spans 13 amino acids. The CDR3 here is CASSQGGALGYTF. The DNA for the CDR3 is TGCGCCAGCAGCCAGGGGGGGGCACTTGGCTACACCTTC.

The chain carries TRBV15 and TRBJ1-2; unclear D gene. The V end lost 0 bases, the J end lost 1 base, and 3 bases lay between the germline ends. Germline V CDR1 and CDR2: LNHNV, YYDKDF (reference sequence). The CDR3 spans 13 residues. The CDR3 spells CATSRENNYGYTF. The CDR3 nucleotides are TGTGCCACCAGCAGAGAGAATAACTATGGCTACACCTTC.

The V and J genes are TRBV6-5 and TRBJ1-5; no firm D call. The CDR3 extends over 13 amino acids. V was clipped by 2 bases and J by 6 bases, with 8 bases between them. CDR1 MNHEY and CDR2 SVGAGI come from the germline V gene. CDR3 coding DNA: TGTGCCAGCAGTTACGGGTTGGGTCAGCCCCAGCATTTT. Translating it yields CASSYGLGQPQHF.

V and J are TRBV5-1 and TRBJ1-2, with D maybe TRBD1 (6 bases). Germline loops: CDR1 SGHRS, CDR2 YFSETQ. The CDR3 has 16 amino acids. V was shortened by 4 bases and J by 1 base, with 17 bases between the two germline ends. This chain's CDR3 is CASSISGQPFNYGYTF. The CDR3 coding sequence is TGCGCCAGCAGCATCTCCGGACAGCCTTTTAACTATGGCTACACCTTC.

The rearrangement joins TRBV12-3 or TRBV12-4 to TRBJ1-3; D remains unclear. The CDR3 spans 15 residues. Trimming left V 1 base short and J 2 bases short, with 9 bases between. The CDR3 loop is CASSLVGSPGNTIYF. The CDR3 nucleotides read TGTGCCAGCAGTTTAGTTGGGAGCCCTGGAAACACCATATATTTT.

The chain couples TRBV7-2 to TRBJ2-2; tentative D call: TRBD2 (5 bases). Germline V gene sequence: CDR1 SGHTA, CDR2 FQGNSA. CDR3 length equals 13 residues. Trimming took 0 bases from V and 10 from J, leaving 9 bases between them. The CDR3 nucleotides read TGTGCCAGCAGCTTAGCGGTCGGGGTGGAGCTGTTTTTT. Its translation: CASSLAVGVELFF.

This clonotype was recorded a few times. V and J are TRBV6-1 and TRBJ2-7; 8 nucleotides match TRBD1. Germline V gives CDR1 MNHNS, CDR2 SASEGT. With V trimmed by 4 bases and J by 1 base, 3 bases remained unmatched. CDR3 length: 14 amino acids. The CDR3 loop reads CASSGGQASYEQYF. CDR3 in DNA: TGTGCCAGCAGTGGGGGACAGGCATCCTACGAGCAGTACTTC.